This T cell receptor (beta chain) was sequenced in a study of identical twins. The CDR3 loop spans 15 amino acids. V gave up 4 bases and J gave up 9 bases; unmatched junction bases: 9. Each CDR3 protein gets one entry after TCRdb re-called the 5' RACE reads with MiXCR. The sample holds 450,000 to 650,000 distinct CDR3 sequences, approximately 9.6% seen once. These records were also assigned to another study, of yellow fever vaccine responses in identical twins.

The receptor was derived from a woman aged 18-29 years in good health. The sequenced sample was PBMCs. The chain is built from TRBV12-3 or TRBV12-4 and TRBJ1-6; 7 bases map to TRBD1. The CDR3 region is CASSSTGTVPSPLHF. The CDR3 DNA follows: TGTGCCAGCAGTTCCACGGGGACAGTACCTTCACCCCTCCACTTT.